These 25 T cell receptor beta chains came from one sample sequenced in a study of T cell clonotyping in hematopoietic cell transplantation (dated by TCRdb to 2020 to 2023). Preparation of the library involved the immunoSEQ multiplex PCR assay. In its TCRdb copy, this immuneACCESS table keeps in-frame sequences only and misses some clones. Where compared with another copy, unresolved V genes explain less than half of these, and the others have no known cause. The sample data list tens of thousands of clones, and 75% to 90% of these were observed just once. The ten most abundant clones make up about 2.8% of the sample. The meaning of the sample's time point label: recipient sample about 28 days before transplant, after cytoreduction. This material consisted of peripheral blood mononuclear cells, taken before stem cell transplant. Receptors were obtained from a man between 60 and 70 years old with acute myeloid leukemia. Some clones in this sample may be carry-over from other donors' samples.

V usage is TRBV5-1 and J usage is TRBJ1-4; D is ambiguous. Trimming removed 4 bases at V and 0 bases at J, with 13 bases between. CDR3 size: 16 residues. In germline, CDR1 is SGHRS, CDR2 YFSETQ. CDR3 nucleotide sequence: TGCGCCAGCAGCCCATCACAGCCGGCAACTAATGAAAAACTGTTTTTT. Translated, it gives CASSPSQPATNEKLFF.

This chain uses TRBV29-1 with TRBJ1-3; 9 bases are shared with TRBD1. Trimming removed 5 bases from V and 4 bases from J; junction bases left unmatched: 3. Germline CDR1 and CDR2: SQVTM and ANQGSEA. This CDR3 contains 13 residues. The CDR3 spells CSVLTGGGNTIYF. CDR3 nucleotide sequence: TGCAGCGTTTTGACAGGGGGAGGAAACACCATATATTTT.

The CDR3 nucleotides are TGTGCCAGCAGCCCCCGCAGGGGGGCCTCCTACGAGCAGTACTTC. It encodes CASSPRRGASYEQYF. V and J are TRBV7-2 and TRBJ2-7, with a possible D match to TRBD1 (7 bases). Trimming stripped 5 bases from V and 0 bases from J, with 14 bases between. The CDR3 contains 15 residues. Germline CDR1 reads SGHTA; CDR2 reads FQGNSA.

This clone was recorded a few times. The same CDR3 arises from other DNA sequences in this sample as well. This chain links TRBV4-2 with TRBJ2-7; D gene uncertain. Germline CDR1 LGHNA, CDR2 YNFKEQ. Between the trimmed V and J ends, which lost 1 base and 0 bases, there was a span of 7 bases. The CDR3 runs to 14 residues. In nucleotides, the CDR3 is TGTGCCAGCAGCCAAGTCCGGTTCTCCTACGAGCAGTACTTC. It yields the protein CASSQVRFSYEQYF.

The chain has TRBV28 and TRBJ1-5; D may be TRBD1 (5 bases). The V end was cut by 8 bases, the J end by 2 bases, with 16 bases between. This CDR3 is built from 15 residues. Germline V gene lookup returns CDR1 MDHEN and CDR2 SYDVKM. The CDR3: CASGGDAWRNQPQHF. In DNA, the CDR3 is TGTGCCAGCGGGGGGGACGCCTGGCGCAATCAGCCCCAGCATTTT.

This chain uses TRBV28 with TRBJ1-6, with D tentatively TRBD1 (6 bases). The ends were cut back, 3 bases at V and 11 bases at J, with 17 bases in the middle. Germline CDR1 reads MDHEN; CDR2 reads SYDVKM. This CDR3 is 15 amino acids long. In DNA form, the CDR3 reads TGTGCCAGCAGTTTTCGGGGGGCAGGGATTGCACCCCTCCACTTT. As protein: CASSFRGAGIAPLHF.

Here the CDR3 DNA reads TGTGCCAGCAGCCGGTATAATTCACCCCTCCACTTT. The encoded protein is CASSRYNSPLHF. The gene calls are TRBV7-2 and TRBJ1-6; D unresolved. The length of the CDR3 is 12 residues. V was clipped by 5 bases and J by 4 bases, with 3 bases between them. Per germline, CDR1 SGHTA and CDR2 FQGNSA.

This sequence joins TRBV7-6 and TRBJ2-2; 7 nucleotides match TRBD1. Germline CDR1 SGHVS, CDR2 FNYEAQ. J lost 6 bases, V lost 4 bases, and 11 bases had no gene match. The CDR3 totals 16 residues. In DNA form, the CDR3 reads TGTGCCAGCAGCTACGAACAGGGGAGCAGGGCCGGGGAGCTGTTTTTT. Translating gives CASSYEQGSRAGELFF.

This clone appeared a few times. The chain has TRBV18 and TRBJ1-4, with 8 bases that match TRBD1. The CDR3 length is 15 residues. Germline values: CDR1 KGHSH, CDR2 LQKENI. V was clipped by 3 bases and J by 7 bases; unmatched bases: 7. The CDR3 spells CASSPLQGVGEKLFF. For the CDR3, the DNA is TGTGCCAGCTCACCCTTACAGGGGGTTGGTGAAAAACTGTTTTTT.

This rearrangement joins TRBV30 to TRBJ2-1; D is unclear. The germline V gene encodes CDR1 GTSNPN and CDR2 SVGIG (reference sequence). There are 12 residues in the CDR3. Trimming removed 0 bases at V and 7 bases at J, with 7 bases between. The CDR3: CAWSVAVNEQFF. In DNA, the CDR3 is TGTGCCTGGAGTGTAGCAGTAAATGAGCAGTTCTTC.

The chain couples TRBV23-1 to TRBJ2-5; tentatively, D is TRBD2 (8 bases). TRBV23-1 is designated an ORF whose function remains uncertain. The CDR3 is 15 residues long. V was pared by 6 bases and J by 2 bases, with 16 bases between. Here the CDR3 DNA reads TGCGCCAGCAGCCCAATAGCGGGACAGCAAGAGACCCAGTACTTC. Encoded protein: CASSPIAGQQETQYF.

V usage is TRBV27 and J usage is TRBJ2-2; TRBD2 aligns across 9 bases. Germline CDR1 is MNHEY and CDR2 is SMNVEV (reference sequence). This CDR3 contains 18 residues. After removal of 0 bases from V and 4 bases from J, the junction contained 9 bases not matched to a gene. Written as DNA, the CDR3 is TGTGCCAGCAGTTTATCGGTGCGGGGGGGCCTGGGCACCGGGGAGCTGTTTTTT. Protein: CASSLSVRGGLGTGELFF.

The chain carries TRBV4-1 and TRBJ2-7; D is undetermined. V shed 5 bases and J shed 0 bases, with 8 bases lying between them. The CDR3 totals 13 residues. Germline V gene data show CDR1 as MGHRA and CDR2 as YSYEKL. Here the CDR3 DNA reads TGCGCCAGCAGCTTCCGCAGCTCCTACGAGCAGTACTTC. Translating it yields CASSFRSSYEQYF.

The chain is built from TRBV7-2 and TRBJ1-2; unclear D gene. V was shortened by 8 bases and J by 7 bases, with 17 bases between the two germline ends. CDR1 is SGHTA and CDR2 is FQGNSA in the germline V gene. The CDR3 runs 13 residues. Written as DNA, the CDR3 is TGTGCCAGCCGCTCATACGCGTTTGGTGGCTACACCTTC. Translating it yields CASRSYAFGGYTF. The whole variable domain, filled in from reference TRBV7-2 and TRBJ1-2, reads GAGVSQSPSNKVTEKGKDVELRCDPISGHTALYWYRQSLGQGLEFLIYFQGNSAPDKSGLPSDRFSAERTGGSVSTLTIQRTQQEDSAVYLCASRSYAFGGYTFGSGTRLTVV.

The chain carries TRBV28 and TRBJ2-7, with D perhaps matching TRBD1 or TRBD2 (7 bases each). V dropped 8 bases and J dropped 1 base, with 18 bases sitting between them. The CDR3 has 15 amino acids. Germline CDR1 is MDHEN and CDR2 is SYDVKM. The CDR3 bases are TGTGCCAGCGAGGCAGGGGGGGTTCCGTCCTACGAGCAGTACTTC. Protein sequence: CASEAGGVPSYEQYF.

The CDR3 loop is CASSEGPLGVHEQYF. The DNA for the CDR3 is TGTGCCAGCAGTGAAGGGCCTCTGGGGGTTCACGAGCAGTACTTC. V is TRBV6-1 and J is TRBJ2-7; D assignment may be TRBD1 or TRBD2 (5 bases each). Deletions cut 1 base from V and 5 bases from J, with 15 bases between. This CDR3 has 15 residues. The germline gives CDR1 MNHNS, CDR2 SASEGT.

This chain's CDR3 is CSASVGYGYTF. The CDR3 DNA sequence: TGCAGTGCTAGTGTAGGCTATGGCTACACCTTC. The chain has TRBV20-1 and TRBJ1-2; D uncertain. The CDR3 is 11 residues long. Trimming pared 3 bases from V and 4 bases from J, leaving 6 bases between. The germline gives CDR1 DFQATT, CDR2 SNEGSKA (reference sequence).

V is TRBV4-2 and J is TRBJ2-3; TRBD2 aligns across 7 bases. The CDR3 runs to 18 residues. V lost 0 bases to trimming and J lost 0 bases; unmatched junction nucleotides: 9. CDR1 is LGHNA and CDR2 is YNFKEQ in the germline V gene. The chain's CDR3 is CASSQDPPLAASTDTQYF. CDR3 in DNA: TGTGCCAGCAGCCAAGATCCCCCCCTAGCGGCTAGCACAGATACGCAGTATTTT.

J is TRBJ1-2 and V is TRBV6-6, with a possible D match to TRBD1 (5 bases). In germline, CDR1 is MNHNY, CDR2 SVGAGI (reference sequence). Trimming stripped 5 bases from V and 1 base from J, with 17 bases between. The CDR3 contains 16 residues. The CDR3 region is CASSTLDSNLNYGYTF. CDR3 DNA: TGTGCCAGCAGTACCCTTGACAGCAACCTTAACTATGGCTACACCTTC.

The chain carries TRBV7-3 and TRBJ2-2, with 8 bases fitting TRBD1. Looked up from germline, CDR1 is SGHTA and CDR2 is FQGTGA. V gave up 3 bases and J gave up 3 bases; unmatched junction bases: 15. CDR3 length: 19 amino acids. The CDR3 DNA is TGTGCCAGCAGCTTGAGACAGGGGCCAGCGGTGGCCGACACCGGGGAGCTGTTTTTT. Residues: CASSLRQGPAVADTGELFF.

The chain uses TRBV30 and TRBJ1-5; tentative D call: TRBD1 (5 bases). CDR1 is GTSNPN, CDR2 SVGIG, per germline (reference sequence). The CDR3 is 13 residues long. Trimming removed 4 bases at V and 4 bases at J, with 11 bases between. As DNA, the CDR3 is TGTGCCTGGACAGAGGGGCCTAATCAGCCCCAGCATTTT. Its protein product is CAWTEGPNQPQHF. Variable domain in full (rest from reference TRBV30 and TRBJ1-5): SQTIHQWPATLVQPVGSPLSLECTVEGTSNPNLYWYRQAAGRGLQLLFYSVGIGQISSEVPQNLSASRPQDRQFILSSKKLLLSDSGFYLCAWTEGPNQPQHFGDGTRLSIL.

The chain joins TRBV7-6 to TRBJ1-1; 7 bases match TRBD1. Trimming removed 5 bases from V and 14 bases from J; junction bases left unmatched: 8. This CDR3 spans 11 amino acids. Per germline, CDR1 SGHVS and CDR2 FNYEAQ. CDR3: CASSVRDSLFF. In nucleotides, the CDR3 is TGTGCCAGCAGCGTTAGGGACAGCCTCTTCTTT.

The CDR3: CASSIAGGGNTEAFF. The DNA of the CDR3 is TGTGCCAGTAGTATAGCGGGCGGGGGGAACACTGAAGCTTTCTTT. This chain joins TRBV19 and TRBJ1-1; D is perhaps TRBD1 (5 bases). Germline-derived CDR1 and CDR2 are LNHDA and SQIVND (reference sequence). V lost 1 base to trimming and J lost 1 base, with 10 bases between them. This CDR3 has 15 residues.

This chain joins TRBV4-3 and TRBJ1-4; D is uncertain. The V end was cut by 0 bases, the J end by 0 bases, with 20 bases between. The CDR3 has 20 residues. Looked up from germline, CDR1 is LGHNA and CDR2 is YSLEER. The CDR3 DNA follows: TGCGCCAGCAGCCAAGAGGGCTTCTTAGAGATTGCCTCAACTAATGAAAAACTGTTTTTT. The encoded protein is CASSQEGFLEIASTNEKLFF.

Here the CDR3 reads CASILGLAKPIPYEQYF. The DNA for the CDR3 is TGTGCCAGCATCCTCGGACTAGCGAAACCCATCCCCTACGAGCAGTACTTC. The chain combines TRBV7-8 with TRBJ2-7, with 9 bases aligning to TRBD2. The CDR3 covers 17 residues. In germline, CDR1 is SGHVS, CDR2 FQNEAQ. J was trimmed by 2 bases and V by 7 bases; bases with no gene match: 15.